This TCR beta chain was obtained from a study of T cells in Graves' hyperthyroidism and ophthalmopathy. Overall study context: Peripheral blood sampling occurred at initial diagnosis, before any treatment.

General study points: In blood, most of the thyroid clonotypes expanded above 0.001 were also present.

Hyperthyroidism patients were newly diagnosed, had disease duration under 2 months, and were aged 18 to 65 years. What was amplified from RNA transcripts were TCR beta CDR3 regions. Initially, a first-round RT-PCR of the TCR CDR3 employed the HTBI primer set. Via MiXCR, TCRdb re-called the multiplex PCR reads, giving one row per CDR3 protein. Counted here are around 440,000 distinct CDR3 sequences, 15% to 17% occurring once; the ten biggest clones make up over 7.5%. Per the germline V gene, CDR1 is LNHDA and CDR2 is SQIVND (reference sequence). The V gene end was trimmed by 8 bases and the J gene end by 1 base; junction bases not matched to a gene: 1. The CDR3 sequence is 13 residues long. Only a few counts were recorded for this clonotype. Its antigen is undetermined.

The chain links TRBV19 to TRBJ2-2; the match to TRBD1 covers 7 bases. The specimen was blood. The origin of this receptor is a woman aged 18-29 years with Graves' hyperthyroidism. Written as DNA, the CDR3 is TGTGCCAGTTGGACAGGGAACACCGGGGAGCTGTTTTTT. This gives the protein CASWTGNTGELFF.